One sample yielded the 9 T cell receptor beta chains listed below, sequenced in a study of regulatory T cells in long-lasting Graves disease. Building of the TCR beta libraries involved iRepertoire HTBI primers and Arm-PCR of CDR3 regions. TCRdb reprocessed the multiplex PCR reads with MiXCR, giving one entry per CDR3 protein. The sample has a few hundred thousand distinct CDR3 sequences, approximately 15% seen once. The time point denotes: newly diagnosed GD, antithyroid drugs for less than 3 months. PBMCs were the source of the RNA used for TCR sequencing. These data were likewise used in another study, on T cells in Graves' hyperthyroidism and ophthalmopathy.

Specimen: peripheral blood mononuclear cells (PBMCs), collected at new diagnosis, from a patient treated with antithyroid drugs. The source is a woman between 35 and 50 years old with Graves disease.

This clonotype was observed many times. The gene calls are TRBV9 and TRBJ2-7; D remains unclear. Trimming cost V 0 bases and J 0 bases, with 7 bases left between them. Germline CDR1 and CDR2: SGDLS and YYNGEE. This CDR3 has 14 residues. The CDR3 DNA reads as TGTGCCAGCAGCGTAGATACAACCTCCTACGAGCAGTACTTC. Translation: CASSVDTTSYEQYF.

A remark on this clonotype: This sequence may be a read error, since a much larger clone differs from it by one base. The V and J genes are TRBV28 and TRBJ2-7; D is unclear. CDR1 and CDR2 from the germline V gene are MDHEN and SYDVKM. V lost 6 bases and J 3 bases, leaving 18 bases between the germline ends. There are 15 residues in the CDR3. The CDR3: CASSLRFEGNYEQYF. Here the CDR3 DNA reads TGTGCCAGCAGCCTCCGATTCGAAGGCAACTACGAGCAGTACTTC.

The V and J genes are TRBV28 and TRBJ1-2; 11 bases line up with TRBD1. This CDR3 comprises 14 residues. Germline V gives CDR1 MDHEN, CDR2 SYDVKM. Germline trimming cut 6 bases from V and 13 bases from J; bases unmatched to any gene: 13. CDR3 in amino acids: CASRRPEPGQGGTF. CDR3 nucleotides: TGTGCCAGCAGGCGTCCCGAACCGGGACAGGGGGGCACCTTC.

This clonotype was seen a few times. The chain combines TRBV28 with TRBJ1-6; 9 bases are a match to TRBD1. J lost 11 bases, V lost 2 bases, and 7 bases had no gene match. This CDR3 comprises 15 residues. CDR1 is MDHEN and CDR2 is SYDVKM in the germline V gene. The CDR3: CASSLPGTGTPPLHF. DNA of the CDR3: TGTGCCAGCAGTTTACCCGGGACAGGGACTCCACCCCTCCACTTT.

Ten or more counts support this clonotype. V and J are TRBV7-3 and TRBJ2-5, with D tentatively TRBD1 (6 bases). CDR3 length: 13 residues. Looked up from germline, CDR1 is SGHTA and CDR2 is FQGTGA. V gave up 5 bases and J gave up 7 bases, with 14 bases separating them. CDR3 DNA: TGTGCCAGCAGCCAGACAAGAGGGGGGACCCAGTACTTC. Translating gives CASSQTRGGTQYF. Looking up the rest from reference TRBV7-3 and TRBJ2-5 gives the full variable domain: GAGVSQTPSNKVTEKGKYVELRCDPISGHTALYWYRQSLGQGPEFLIYFQGTGAADDSGLPNDRFFAVRPEGSVSTLKIQRTERGDSAVYLCASSQTRGGTQYFGPGTRLLVL.

This chain uses TRBV12-3 or TRBV12-4 with TRBJ2-3; D unresolved. Trimming stripped 6 bases from V and 2 bases from J, with 9 bases between. This CDR3 is 13 amino acids long. CDR3 nucleotide sequence: TGTGCCAGCAGCCCAGGCCACACAGATACGCAGTATTTT. Translating gives CASSPGHTDTQYF.

Only one count was recorded for this clonotype. V and J are TRBV27 and TRBJ2-3; 13 bases match TRBD2. Per the germline V gene, CDR1 is MNHEY and CDR2 is SMNVEV (reference sequence). J gave up 5 bases and V 7 bases, and 9 bases lay outside the gene matches. The CDR3 loop spans 16 amino acids. The CDR3 sequence: CASTARTSGRVDTQYF. The CDR3 coding sequence is TGTGCCAGCACCGCAAGGACTAGCGGGAGAGTAGATACGCAGTATTTT.

This clonotype was recorded many times. The rearrangement uses TRBV18 and TRBJ2-5; TRBD2 matches 10 bases. CDR1 is KGHSH, CDR2 LQKENI, per germline. This CDR3 has 17 amino acids. V dropped 3 bases and J dropped 5; count of bases not matched to a gene: 12. DNA of the CDR3: TGTGCCAGCTCACCCCCTCGGGCTAGCGGGAGCTGGGAGACCCAGTACTTC. Protein product: CASSPPRASGSWETQYF. The full variable domain, rest sourced from reference TRBV18 and TRBJ2-5, is NAGVMQNPRHLVRRRGQEARLRCSPMKGHSHVYWYRQLPEEGLKFMVYLQKENIIDESGMPKERFSAEFPKEGPSILRIQQVVRGDSAAYFCASSPPRASGSWETQYFGPGTRLLVL.

Regarding this clonotype: A read error is the likely source, as a far larger clone sits one nucleotide away. The V and J genes are TRBV11-3 and TRBJ2-5; D is unclear. Germline V CDR1 and CDR2: SGHNT, YENEEA. V lost 2 bases and J lost 5, with 6 bases in between. This CDR3 spans 12 amino acids. CDR3 sequence (DNA): TGTGCCAGCAGCTTAAAGGCCGAGACCCAGTACTTC. Translating gives CASSLKAETQYF.